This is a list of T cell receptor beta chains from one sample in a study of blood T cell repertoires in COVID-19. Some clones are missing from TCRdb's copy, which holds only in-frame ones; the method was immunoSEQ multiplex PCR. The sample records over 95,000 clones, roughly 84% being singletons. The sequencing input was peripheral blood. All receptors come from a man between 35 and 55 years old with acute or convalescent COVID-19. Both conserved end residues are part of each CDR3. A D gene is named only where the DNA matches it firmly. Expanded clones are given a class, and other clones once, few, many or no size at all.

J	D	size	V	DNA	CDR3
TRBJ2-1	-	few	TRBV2	TGTGCCAGTGCAAGTCAAACTGACCCCCGGGGGCAGTTCTTC	CASASQTDPRGQFF
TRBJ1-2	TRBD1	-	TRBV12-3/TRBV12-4	TGTGCCAGCAGTTTCCAGGGGGCTTATGGCTACACCTTC	CASSFQGAYGYTF
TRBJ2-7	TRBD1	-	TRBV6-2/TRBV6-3	TGTGCCAGCAGTCGGGACAGGGTCTACGAGCAGTACTTC	CASSRDRVYEQYF
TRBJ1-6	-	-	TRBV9	TGTGCCAGCAGTCGGAGCGGGAGCTCCTATAATTCACCCCTCCACTTT	CASSRSGSSYNSPLHF
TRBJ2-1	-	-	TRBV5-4	TGTGCCAGCAGCCCCGGTAGCAGTGAGCAGTTCTTC	CASSPGSSEQFF
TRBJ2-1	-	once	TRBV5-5	TGTGCCAGCAGCGCGGACATGTCCTCCTACAATGAGCAGTTCTTC	CASSADMSSYNEQFF
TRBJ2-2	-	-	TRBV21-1	TGTGCCAGCAGTCTGACAGCCACCGGGGAGCTGTTTTTT	CASSLTATGELFF
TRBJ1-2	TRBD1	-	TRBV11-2	TGTGCCAGCAGCTTCCGGGACAGGGCCTATGGCTACACCTTC	CASSFRDRAYGYTF
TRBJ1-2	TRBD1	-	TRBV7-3	TGTGCCAGCAGCGCCGGACAGGGGTCCGGCTACACCTTC	CASSAGQGSGYTF
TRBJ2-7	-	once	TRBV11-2	TGTGCCAGCAGCTTATTCCAGACAGAGCAGTACTTC	CASSLFQTEQYF
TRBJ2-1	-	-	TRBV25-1	TGTGCCACCAATGAAGGGGCCAGGAATGAGCAGTTCTTC	CATNEGARNEQFF
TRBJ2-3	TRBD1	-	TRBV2	TGTGCCAGCAGTGGACAGGGGACAGGGGGCGGTGATACGCAGTATTTT	CASSGQGTGGGDTQYF
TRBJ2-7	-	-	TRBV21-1	TGTGCCAGCAGCGCGGACAGGGGGTGGCAGTACTTC	CASSADRGWQYF
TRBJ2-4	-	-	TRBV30	TGTGCCTGGAGTAGTAGAACGAACATTCAGTACTTC	CAWSSRTNIQYF
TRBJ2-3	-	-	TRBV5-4	TGTGCCAGCAGCTTGGAGGGGACAGATACGCAGTATTTT	CASSLEGTDTQYF
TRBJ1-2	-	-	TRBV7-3	TGTGCCAGCAGCCCAAACCCAGGAAGGGAGGGCTACACCTTC	CASSPNPGREGYTF
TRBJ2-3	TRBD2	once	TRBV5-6	TGTGCCAGCAGCTCGGCGGCGGGAGGGCCAGATACGCAGTATTTT	CASSSAAGGPDTQYF
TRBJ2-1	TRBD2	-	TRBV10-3	TGTGCCATCAGTGAGACCAGGACTAGCGGGGGCCACAATGAGCAGTTCTTC	CAISETRTSGGHNEQFF
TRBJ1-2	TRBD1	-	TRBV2	TGTGCCAGCGCACAGGGGGCTCATCCCTATGGCTACACCTTC	CASAQGAHPYGYTF
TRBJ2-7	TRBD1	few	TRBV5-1	TGCGCCAGCAGGGGAGGGGACAGGGAATACGAGCAGTACTTC	CASRGGDREYEQYF
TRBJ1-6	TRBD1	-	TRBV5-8	TGTGCCAGCAGCCTAGGACAGGGCTATAATTCACCCCTCCACTTT	CASSLGQGYNSPLHF
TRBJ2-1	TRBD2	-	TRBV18	TGTGCCAGCTCACCGAATACACTAGCGGGGGGGCCTGATGAGCAGTTCTTC	CASSPNTLAGGPDEQFF
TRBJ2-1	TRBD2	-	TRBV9	TGTGCCAGCAGCGATCCCACTAGCGGGGGGAACTACAATGAGCAGTTCTTC	CASSDPTSGGNYNEQFF
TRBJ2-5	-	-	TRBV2	TGTGCCAGCGGGGGGTTTGAGACCCAGTACTTC	CASGGFETQYF
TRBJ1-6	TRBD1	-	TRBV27	TGTGCCAGCAGTCGGGACAGGGGGAGTGGGGATGATTCACCCCTCCACTTT	CASSRDRGSGDDSPLHF
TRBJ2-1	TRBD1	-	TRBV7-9	TGTGCCAGCAGCTTAGAGGGACAGGGCGTTCACAATGAGCAGTTCTTC	CASSLEGQGVHNEQFF
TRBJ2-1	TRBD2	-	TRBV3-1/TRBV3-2	TGTGCCAGCAGCCGAACTAGCGGGGGGGACAATGAGCAGTTCTTC	CASSRTSGGDNEQFF
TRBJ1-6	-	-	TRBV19	TGTGCCAGTAGTTCCTCCCGGGACTCTAGCCTTAATTCACCCCTCCACTTT	CASSSSRDSSLNSPLHF
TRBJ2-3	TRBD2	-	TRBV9	TGTGCCAGCAGCGTAGAGGGGACTAGCCTGGATACGCAGTATTTT	CASSVEGTSLDTQYF
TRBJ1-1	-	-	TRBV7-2	TGTGCCAGCCGCAGGGGCAGGGAGACTGAAGCTTTCTTT	CASRRGRETEAFF
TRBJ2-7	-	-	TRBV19	TGTGCCAGTAGTCCCGAGGACAGATACGAGCAGTACTTC	CASSPEDRYEQYF
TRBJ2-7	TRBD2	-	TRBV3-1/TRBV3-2	TGTGCCAGCAGCTACTCTAGCGGGGGTCTTTACGAGCAGTACTTC	CASSYSSGGLYEQYF
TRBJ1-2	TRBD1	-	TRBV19	TGTGCCAGTAGTCCCGGACAGGGTGGCTATGGCTACACCTTC	CASSPGQGGYGYTF